One and the same sample provided the 19 T cell receptor beta chains below, sequenced in a study of early T cells in non-severe SARS-CoV-2 infection. TCRdb re-called the 5' RACE reads through MiXCR, storing one row per CDR3 protein. This repertoire shows about 61,000 distinct CDR3 sequences, more than 10% found once; its top ten account for about 1.2%. Sample: whole blood, taken at baseline. The receptors originated from an adult who was a healthcare worker with PCR-confirmed SARS-CoV-2 infection or an uninfected control (not recorded which). The donor label of this sample is uncertain.

The CDR3 is CASDGGEGTDTQYF. Here the CDR3 DNA reads TGTGCCAGTGACGGGGGGGAGGGCACAGATACGCAGTATTTT. The J gene is TRBJ2-3, the V gene TRBV12-3 or TRBV12-4, with 8 bases identical to TRBD2. This CDR3 has 14 residues. Germline trimming cut 9 bases from V and 1 base from J; bases unmatched to any gene: 6.

This chain connects TRBV12-3 or TRBV12-4 to TRBJ2-3; D may match TRBD1 or TRBD2 (5 bases each). The CDR3 covers 13 residues. V was trimmed by 7 bases and J by 8 bases, leaving 16 bases between them. This chain's CDR3 is CASKTGASRTQYF. In nucleotides, the CDR3 is TGTGCCAGCAAGACCGGGGCCTCTCGTACGCAGTATTTT.

The gene calls are TRBV5-1 and TRBJ2-2, with D perhaps matching TRBD1 or TRBD2 (5 bases each). This CDR3 has 15 residues. V was clipped by 4 bases and J by 0 bases, with 10 bases between them. CDR1 is SGHRS and CDR2 is YFSETQ in the germline V gene. The CDR3 loop reads CASSLGTANTGELFF. CDR3 bases: TGCGCCAGCAGCCTAGGGACGGCGAACACCGGGGAGCTGTTTTTT.

The sample holds a few counts of this clonotype. The chain combines TRBV6-7 with TRBJ1-6; D not resolved. TRBV6-7 is filed as an ORF, its function uncertain. With 3 bases removed from V and 10 bases from J, the gap between germline ends came to 19 bases. There are 16 residues in the CDR3. The CDR3 coding sequence is TGTGCCAGCAGTTATCGGGGTGTAACGAGGCCCTCACCCCTCCACTTT. Residues: CASSYRGVTRPSPLHF.

This clonotype was detected ten times or more. The chain couples TRBV29-1 to TRBJ1-2; no definite D call. The CDR3 is 13 amino acids. The germline CDR1 and CDR2 sequences are SQVTM and ANQGSEA. Trimming pared 2 bases from V and 3 bases from J, leaving 10 bases between. The DNA for the CDR3 is TGCAGCGTTGAACTCGCAGCGGACTATGGCTACACCTTC. Translated: CSVELAADYGYTF.

The chain couples TRBV5-1 to TRBJ2-3, with a possible D match to TRBD1 (6 bases). Germline assignment: CDR1 SGHRS and CDR2 YFSETQ. The CDR3 contains 16 residues. The V and J ends lost 0 bases and 0 bases respectively, with 11 bases between them. As DNA, the CDR3 is TGCGCCAGCAGCTTGGGACAGGTTGGGAGCACAGATACGCAGTATTTT. Its translation is CASSLGQVGSTDTQYF.

V is TRBV20-1 and J is TRBJ1-1; 11 nucleotides match TRBD1. V lost 5 bases to trimming and J lost 6 bases; unmatched junction nucleotides: 23. Germline V CDR1 and CDR2: DFQATT, SNEGSKA (reference sequence). The CDR3 contains 19 residues. CDR3 DNA sequence: TGCAGTGCTTCCAGGGACAGGGGGAGTCATTTAGAGGCGAAGCCTGAAGCTTTCTTT. Protein: CSASRDRGSHLEAKPEAFF.

There are a few counts of this clonotype. This rearrangement joins TRBV29-1 to TRBJ1-3; no reliable D call. Germline values: CDR1 SQVTM, CDR2 ANQGSEA. This CDR3 spans 12 amino acids. The V and J ends lost 2 bases and 2 bases respectively, with 4 bases between them. The CDR3 region has the DNA TGCAGCGTTGAATCGGCTGGAAACACCATATATTTT. Translation gives CSVESAGNTIYF.

This clonotype was seen at least ten times. The rearrangement links TRBV10-3 to TRBJ1-5, with a tentative D call TRBD1 (6 bases). Germline CDR1 is ENHRY and CDR2 is SYGVKD. The CDR3 is 15 residues long. V shed 8 bases and J shed 6 bases, with 20 bases lying between them. CDR3 DNA: TGTGCCATCGCAATGGAAGGGGGGCCCGGTCAGCCCCAGCATTTT. Its translation is CAIAMEGGPGQPQHF.

This clonotype was seen more than once but under ten times. V usage is TRBV6-2 or TRBV6-3 and J usage is TRBJ2-1; no reliable D call. The germline CDR1 and CDR2 sequences are MNHEY and SVGEGT. The CDR3 sequence is 16 residues long. The ends were cut back, 8 bases at V and 1 base at J, with 18 bases in the middle. CDR3 region: CASVDRTGISYNEQFF. In DNA, the CDR3 is TGTGCCAGCGTTGACCGGACGGGTATATCCTACAATGAGCAGTTCTTC.

This clonotype was seen a handful of times. V and J are TRBV5-1 and TRBJ2-5, with 9 bases aligning to TRBD2. The length of the CDR3 is 15 residues. The ends lost 4 bases at V and 5 bases at J; junction bases unmatched: 9. Germline V lookup: CDR1 SGHRS, CDR2 YFSETQ. The CDR3 region is CASSMTSGGEETQYF. CDR3 DNA: TGCGCCAGCAGCATGACTAGCGGAGGGGAGGAGACCCAGTACTTC.

This chain uses TRBV10-1 with TRBJ2-3; 10 bases are a match to TRBD2. Germline CDR1 and CDR2: WNHNN and SYGVQD (reference sequence). The CDR3 sequence is 16 residues long. J lost 3 bases, V lost 3 bases, and 6 bases had no gene match. CDR3 DNA: TGCGCCAGCAGTGAAGAGCGGGGGGGCACGACAGATACGCAGTATTTT. Protein: CASSEERGGTTDTQYF.

This clonotype occurred a few times. CDR3 coding DNA: TGTGCCAGCAGTCGAAAAGACTCCACTGAAGCTTTCTTT. Its protein product is CASSRKDSTEAFF. This chain connects TRBV12-3 or TRBV12-4 to TRBJ1-1; no clear D gene. This CDR3 comprises 13 residues. The germline V and J ends were trimmed by 5 bases and 4 bases, with 11 bases remaining between them.

V is TRBV7-3 and J is TRBJ2-5, with 9 nucleotides matching TRBD2. This CDR3 spans 13 amino acids. Germline V gene data show CDR1 as SGHTA and CDR2 as FQGTGA. The J segment lost 8 bases and the V segment lost 2 bases, leaving 3 bases of the junction unmatched. The DNA for the CDR3 is TGTGCCAGCAGCTTAGAACTAGCGGGCACCCAGTACTTC. This codes for CASSLELAGTQYF.

This chain joins TRBV12-3 or TRBV12-4 and TRBJ1-1; TRBD1 is a possible D gene (5 bases). V lost 1 base, J lost 11 bases, and 14 bases lay in between. The CDR3 spans 13 residues. The CDR3, as DNA: TGTGCCAGCAGTTTAGGCAGGGCAAGTAGGGCTTTCTTT. Its protein is CASSLGRASRAFF.

The rearrangement uses TRBV12-3 or TRBV12-4 and TRBJ1-2; TRBD1 is a possible D gene (5 bases). V was cut by 5 bases and J by 4 bases, with 11 bases left in between. The CDR3 sequence is 13 residues long. The CDR3 region is CASSGGKSYGYTF. DNA for the CDR3: TGTGCCAGCAGTGGGGGGAAGAGCTATGGCTACACCTTC.

This clonotype has a handful of counts. This rearrangement joins TRBV5-1 to TRBJ2-1, with D uncertain. Germline CDR1 is SGHRS and CDR2 is YFSETQ. V shed 3 bases and J shed 10 bases, with 8 bases lying between them. This CDR3 has 11 amino acids. CDR3 protein: CASSSGTEQFF. CDR3 bases: TGCGCCAGCAGCTCAGGCACAGAGCAGTTCTTC.

The chain links TRBV20-1 to TRBJ1-3; D might be TRBD1 (6 bases). CDR1 is DFQATT, CDR2 SNEGSKA, per germline (reference sequence). The CDR3 totals 14 residues. V was pared by 0 bases and J by 2 bases, with 8 bases between. Written as DNA, the CDR3 is TGCAGTGCTAGAGATTACAGGGCTGGAAACACCATATATTTT. Its translation is CSARDYRAGNTIYF.

This clonotype has more than one count but fewer than ten. V usage is TRBV5-1 and J usage is TRBJ1-2; D uncertain. The CDR3 has 13 residues. V shed 0 bases and J shed 6 bases, with 9 bases lying between them. Looked up from germline, CDR1 is SGHRS and CDR2 is YFSETQ. CDR3 in DNA: TGCGCCAGCAGCTTGGGGCAGGTGGATGGCTACACCTTC. Protein product: CASSLGQVDGYTF.